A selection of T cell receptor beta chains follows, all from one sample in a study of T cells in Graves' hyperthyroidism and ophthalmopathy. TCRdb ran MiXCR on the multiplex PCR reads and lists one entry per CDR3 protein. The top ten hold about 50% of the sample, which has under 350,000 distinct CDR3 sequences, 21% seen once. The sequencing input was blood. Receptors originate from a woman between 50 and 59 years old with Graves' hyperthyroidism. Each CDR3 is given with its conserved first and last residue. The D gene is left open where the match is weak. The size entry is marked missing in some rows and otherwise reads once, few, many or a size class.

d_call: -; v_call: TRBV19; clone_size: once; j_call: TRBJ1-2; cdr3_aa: CASSTTGTTNYGYTF; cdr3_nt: TGTGCCAGTAGTACCACCGGGACAACTAACTATGGCTACACCTTC
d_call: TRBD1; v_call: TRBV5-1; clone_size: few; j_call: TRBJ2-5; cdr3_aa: CASSALTGEETQYF; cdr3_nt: TGCGCCAGCAGCGCCTTGACAGGGGAAGAGACCCAGTACTTC
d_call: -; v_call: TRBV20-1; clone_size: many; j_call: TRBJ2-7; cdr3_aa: CSARDSESEQYF; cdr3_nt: TGCAGTGCTAGAGATTCGGAGTCCGAGCAGTACTTC
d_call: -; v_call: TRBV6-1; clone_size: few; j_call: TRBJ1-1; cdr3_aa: CASRGKVGRATKAFF; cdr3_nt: TGTGCCAGCAGAGGAAAAGTCGGCAGGGCCACTAAAGCTTTCTTT
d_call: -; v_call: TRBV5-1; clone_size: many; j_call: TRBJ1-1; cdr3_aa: CASSSGVGVNTEAFF; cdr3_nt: TGCGCCAGCAGCTCCGGCGTGGGGGTGAACACTGAAGCTTTCTTT
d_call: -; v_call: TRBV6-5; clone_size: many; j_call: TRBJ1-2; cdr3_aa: CASSYSGQGNGYTF; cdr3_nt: TGTGCCAGCAGTTACTCGGGGCAGGGGAATGGCTACACCTTC
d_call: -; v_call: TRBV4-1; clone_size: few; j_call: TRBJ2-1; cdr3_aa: CASSQSGAPYNEQFF; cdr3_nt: TGCGCCAGCAGCCAAAGCGGAGCTCCCTACAATGAGCAGTTCTTC
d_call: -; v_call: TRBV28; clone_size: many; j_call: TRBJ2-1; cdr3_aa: CASSTRTEQFF; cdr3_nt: TGTGCCAGCAGTACCCGGACAGAGCAGTTCTTC
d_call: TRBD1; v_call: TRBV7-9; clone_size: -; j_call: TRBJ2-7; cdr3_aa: CASILAHGQGTSYEQYF; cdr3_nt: TGTGCCAGCATCCTAGCCCACGGACAGGGGACGTCCTACGAGCAGTACTTC
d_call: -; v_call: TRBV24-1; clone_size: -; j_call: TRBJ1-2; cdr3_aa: CATSDGQASNYGYTF; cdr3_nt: TGTGCCACCAGTGATGGGCAGGCCTCTAACTATGGCTACACCTTC
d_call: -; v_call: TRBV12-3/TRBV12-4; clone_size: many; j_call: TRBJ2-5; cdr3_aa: CASSLVGAGSTQYF; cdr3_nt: TGTGCCAGCAGTTTAGTAGGGGCGGGATCGACCCAGTACTTC
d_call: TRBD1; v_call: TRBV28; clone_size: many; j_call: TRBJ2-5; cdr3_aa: CASSSQQGWEYF; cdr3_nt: TGTGCCAGCAGTTCCCAACAGGGGTGGGAGTACTTC
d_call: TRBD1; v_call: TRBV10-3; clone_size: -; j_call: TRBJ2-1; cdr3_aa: CAIRKQGASYNEQFF; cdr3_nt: TGTGCCATCAGAAAACAGGGGGCATCCTACAATGAGCAGTTCTTC
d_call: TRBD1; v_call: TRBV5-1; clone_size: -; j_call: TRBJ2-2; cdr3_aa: CASSYDRARTGELFF; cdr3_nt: TGCGCCAGCAGTTACGACAGGGCTCGGACCGGGGAGCTGTTTTTT
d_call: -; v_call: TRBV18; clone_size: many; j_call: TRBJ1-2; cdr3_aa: CASSPRETANYGYTF; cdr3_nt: TGTGCCAGCTCACCAAGGGAAACAGCTAACTATGGCTACACCTTC
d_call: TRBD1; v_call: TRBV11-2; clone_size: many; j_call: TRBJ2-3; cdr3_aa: CASSWETGSTDTQYF; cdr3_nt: TGTGCCAGCAGCTGGGAGACAGGGTCTACAGATACGCAGTATTTT
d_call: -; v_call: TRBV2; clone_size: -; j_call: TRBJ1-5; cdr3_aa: CASTDPRASNQPQHF; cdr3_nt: TGTGCCAGCACTGATCCCCGGGCTAGCAATCAGCCCCAGCATTTT
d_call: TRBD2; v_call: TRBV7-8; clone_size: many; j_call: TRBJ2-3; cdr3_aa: CASSLMWRERGSDTQYF; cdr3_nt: TGTGCCAGCAGCTTAATGTGGCGGGAGCGGGGCTCAGATACGCAGTATTTT
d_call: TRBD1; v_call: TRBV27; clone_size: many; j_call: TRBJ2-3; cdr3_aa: CASSSTGGLSTDTQYF; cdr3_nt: TGTGCCAGCAGTTCGACAGGGGGCCTTAGCACAGATACGCAGTATTTT
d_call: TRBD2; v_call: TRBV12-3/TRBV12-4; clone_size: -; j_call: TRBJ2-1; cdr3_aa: CASRSSGTSGEQFF; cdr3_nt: TGTGCCAGCAGGTCCTCCGGGACTAGCGGAGAGCAGTTCTTC
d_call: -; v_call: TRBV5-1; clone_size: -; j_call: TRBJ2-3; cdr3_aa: CASSLRGVSTDTQYF; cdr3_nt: TGCGCCAGCAGCTTGCGGGGAGTTAGCACAGATACGCAGTATTTT
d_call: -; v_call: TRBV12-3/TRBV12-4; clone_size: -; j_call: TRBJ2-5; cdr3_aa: CASSFSLRETQYF; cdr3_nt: TGTGCCAGCAGTTTCAGTTTGCGAGAGACCCAGTACTTC
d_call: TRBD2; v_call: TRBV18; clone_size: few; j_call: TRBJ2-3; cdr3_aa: CASSYLAGESGASTDTQYF; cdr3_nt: TGTGCCAGCTCATACCTAGCGGGAGAGTCTGGGGCCAGCACAGATACGCAGTATTTT
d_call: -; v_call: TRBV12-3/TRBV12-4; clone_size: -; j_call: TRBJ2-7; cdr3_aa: CASSLNWDYEQYF; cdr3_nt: TGTGCCAGCAGTTTAAATTGGGACTACGAGCAGTACTTC
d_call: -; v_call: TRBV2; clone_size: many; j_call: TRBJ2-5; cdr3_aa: CASKGGANLETQYF; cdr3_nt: TGTGCCAGCAAGGGGGGGGCTAACCTGGAGACCCAGTACTTC
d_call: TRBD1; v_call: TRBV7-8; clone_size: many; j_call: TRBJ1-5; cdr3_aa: CASSSGQGNQPQHF; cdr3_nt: TGTGCCAGCAGCTCCGGACAGGGCAATCAGCCCCAGCATTTT
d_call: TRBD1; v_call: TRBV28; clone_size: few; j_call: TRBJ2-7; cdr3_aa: CASKDPGQIYEQYF; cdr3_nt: TGTGCCAGCAAAGATCCGGGACAGATCTACGAGCAGTACTTC
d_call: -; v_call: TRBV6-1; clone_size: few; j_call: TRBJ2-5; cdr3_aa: CASGKKTQYF; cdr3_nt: TGTGCCAGCGGCAAAAAGACCCAGTACTTC
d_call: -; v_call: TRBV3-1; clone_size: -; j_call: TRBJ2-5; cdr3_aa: CASSLPNMETQYF; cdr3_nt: TGTGCCAGCAGCCTCCCGAATATGGAGACCCAGTACTTC
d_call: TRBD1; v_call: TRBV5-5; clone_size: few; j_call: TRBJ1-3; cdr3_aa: CASSLVRGGFTGNTIYF; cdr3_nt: TGTGCCAGCAGCTTGGTTCGAGGGGGCTTCACTGGAAACACCATATATTTT
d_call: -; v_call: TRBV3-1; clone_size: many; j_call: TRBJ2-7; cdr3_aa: CASSYGGRGEQYF; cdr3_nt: TGTGCCAGCAGCTACGGGGGCCGAGGGGAGCAGTACTTC
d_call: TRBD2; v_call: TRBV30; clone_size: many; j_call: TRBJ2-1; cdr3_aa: CAWSGGGHAEQFF; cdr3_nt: TGTGCCTGGAGCGGGGGGGGTCATGCTGAGCAGTTCTTC
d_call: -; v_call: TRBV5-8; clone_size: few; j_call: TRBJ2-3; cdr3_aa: CASSLGSAGSADTQYF; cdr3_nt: TGTGCCAGCAGCTTGGGTTCCGCAGGTTCGGCAGATACGCAGTATTTT
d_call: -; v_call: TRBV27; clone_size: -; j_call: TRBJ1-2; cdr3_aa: CASSFSGDYGYTF; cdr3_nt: TGTGCCAGCAGTTTTTCAGGGGACTATGGCTACACCTTC
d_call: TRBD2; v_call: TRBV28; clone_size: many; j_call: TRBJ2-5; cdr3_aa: CASSPIAGGFQETQYF; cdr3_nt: TGTGCCAGCAGTCCGATAGCGGGAGGGTTCCAAGAGACCCAGTACTTC